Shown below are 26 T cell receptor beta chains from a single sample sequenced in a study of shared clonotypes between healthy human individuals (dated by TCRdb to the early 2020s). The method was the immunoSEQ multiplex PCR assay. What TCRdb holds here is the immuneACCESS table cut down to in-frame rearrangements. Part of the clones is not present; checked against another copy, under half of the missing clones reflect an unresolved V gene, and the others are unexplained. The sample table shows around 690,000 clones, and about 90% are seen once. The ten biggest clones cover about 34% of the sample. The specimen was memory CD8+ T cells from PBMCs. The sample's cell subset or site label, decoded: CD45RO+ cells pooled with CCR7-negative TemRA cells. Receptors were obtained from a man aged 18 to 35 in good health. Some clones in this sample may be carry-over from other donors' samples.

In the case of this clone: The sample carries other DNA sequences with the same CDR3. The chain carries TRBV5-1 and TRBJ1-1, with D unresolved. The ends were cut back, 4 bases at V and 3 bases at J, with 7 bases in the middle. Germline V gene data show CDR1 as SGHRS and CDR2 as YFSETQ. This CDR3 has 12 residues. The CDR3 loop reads CASSLLDTEAFF. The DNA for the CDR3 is TGCGCCAGCAGCCTCCTGGACACTGAAGCTTTCTTT.

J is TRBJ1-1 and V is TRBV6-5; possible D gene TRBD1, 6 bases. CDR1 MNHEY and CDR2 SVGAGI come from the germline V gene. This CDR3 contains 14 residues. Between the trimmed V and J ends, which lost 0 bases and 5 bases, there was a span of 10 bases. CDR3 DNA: TGTGCCAGCAGTTACTCGATGAGGGGGACTGAAGCTTTCTTT. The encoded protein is CASSYSMRGTEAFF.

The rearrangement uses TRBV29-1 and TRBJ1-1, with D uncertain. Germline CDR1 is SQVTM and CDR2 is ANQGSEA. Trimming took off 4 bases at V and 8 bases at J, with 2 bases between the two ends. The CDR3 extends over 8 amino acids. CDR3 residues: CSVGEAFF. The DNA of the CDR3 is TGCAGCGTTGGGGAAGCTTTCTTT.

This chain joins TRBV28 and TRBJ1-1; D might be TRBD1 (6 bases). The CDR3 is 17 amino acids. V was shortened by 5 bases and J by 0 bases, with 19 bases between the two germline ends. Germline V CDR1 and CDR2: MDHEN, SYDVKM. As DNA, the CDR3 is TGTGCCAGCAGTCCAGGACCCAGGACAGTCATGAACACTGAAGCTTTCTTT. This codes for CASSPGPRTVMNTEAFF.

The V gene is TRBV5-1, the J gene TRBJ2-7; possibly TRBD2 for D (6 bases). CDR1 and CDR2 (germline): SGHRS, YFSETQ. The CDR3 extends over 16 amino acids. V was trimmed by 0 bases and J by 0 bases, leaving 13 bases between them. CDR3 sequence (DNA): TGCGCCAGCAGCTTGGCCGGGACTTCGAGCTCCTACGAGCAGTACTTC. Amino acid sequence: CASSLAGTSSSYEQYF.

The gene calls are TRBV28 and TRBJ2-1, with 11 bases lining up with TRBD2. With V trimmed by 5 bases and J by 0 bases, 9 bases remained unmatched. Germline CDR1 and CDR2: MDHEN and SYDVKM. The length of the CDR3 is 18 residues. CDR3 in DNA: TGTGCCAGCAGTCCGAGACTAGCGGGAATCCGCTCCTACAATGAGCAGTTCTTC. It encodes CASSPRLAGIRSYNEQFF.

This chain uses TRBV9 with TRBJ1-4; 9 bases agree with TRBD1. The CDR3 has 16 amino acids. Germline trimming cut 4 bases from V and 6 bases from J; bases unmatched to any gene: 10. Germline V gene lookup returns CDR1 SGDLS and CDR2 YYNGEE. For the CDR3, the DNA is TGTGCCAGCAGCCCACAGGGTCGGGACAGGGATGAAAAACTGTTTTTT. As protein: CASSPQGRDRDEKLFF. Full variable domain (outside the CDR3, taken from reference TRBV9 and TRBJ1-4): DSGVTQTPKHLITATGQRVTLRCSPRSGDLSVYWYQQSLDQGLQFLIQYYNGEERAKGNILERFSAQQFPDLHSELNLSSLELGDSALYFCASSPQGRDRDEKLFFGSGTQLSVL.

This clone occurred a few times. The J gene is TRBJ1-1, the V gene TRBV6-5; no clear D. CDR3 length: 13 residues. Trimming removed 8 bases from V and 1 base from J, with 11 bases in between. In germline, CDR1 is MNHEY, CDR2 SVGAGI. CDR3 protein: CASGLSRNTEAFF. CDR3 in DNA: TGTGCCAGCGGCCTTTCCAGGAACACTGAAGCTTTCTTT.

The CDR3 DNA reads as TGCGCCAGCAGCCAAGAACGCTCAAACACCGGGGAGCTGTTTTTT. Translated: CASSQERSNTGELFF. The chain recombines TRBV4-3 with TRBJ2-2; D uncertain. This CDR3 contains 15 residues. The V end was cut by 0 bases, the J end by 2 bases, with 7 bases between. Germline lookup yields CDR1 LGHNA and CDR2 YSLEER.

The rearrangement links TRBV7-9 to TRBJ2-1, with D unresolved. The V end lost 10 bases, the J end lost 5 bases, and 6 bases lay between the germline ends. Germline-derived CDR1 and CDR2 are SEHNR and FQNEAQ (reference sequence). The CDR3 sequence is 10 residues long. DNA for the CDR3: TGTGCCATCCCCGACAATGAGCAGTTCTTC. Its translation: CAIPDNEQFF.

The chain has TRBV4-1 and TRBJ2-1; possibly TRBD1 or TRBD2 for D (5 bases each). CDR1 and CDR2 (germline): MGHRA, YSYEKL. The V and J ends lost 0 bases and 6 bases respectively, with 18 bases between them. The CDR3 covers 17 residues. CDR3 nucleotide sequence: TGCGCCAGCAGCCAAGATTCCGGGACCCGGGCCTTCAATGAGCAGTTCTTC. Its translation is CASSQDSGTRAFNEQFF.

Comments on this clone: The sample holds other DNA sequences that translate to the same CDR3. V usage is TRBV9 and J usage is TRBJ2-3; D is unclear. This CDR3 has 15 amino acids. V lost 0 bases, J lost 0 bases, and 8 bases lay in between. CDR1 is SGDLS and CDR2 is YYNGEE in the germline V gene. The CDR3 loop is CASSVGSYSTDTQYF. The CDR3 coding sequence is TGTGCCAGCAGCGTAGGCTCCTATAGCACAGATACGCAGTATTTT.

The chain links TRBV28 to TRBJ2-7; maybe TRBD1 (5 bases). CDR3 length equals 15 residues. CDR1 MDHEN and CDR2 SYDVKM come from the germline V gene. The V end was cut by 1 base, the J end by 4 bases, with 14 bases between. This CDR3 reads CASSLSETGPYEQYF. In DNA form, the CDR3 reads TGTGCCAGCAGTTTATCGGAAACAGGTCCTTACGAGCAGTACTTC.

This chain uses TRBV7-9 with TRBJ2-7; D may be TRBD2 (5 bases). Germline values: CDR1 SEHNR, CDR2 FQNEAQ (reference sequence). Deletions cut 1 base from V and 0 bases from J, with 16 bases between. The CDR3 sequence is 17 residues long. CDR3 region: CASSLGGSGLRSYEQYF. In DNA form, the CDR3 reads TGTGCCAGCAGCTTAGGAGGGTCAGGACTTCGCTCCTACGAGCAGTACTTC.

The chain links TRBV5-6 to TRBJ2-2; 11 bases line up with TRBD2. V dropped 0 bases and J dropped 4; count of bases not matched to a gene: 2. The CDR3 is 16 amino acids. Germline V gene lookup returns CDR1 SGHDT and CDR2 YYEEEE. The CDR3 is CASSLVSGRATGELFF. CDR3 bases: TGTGCCAGCAGCTTGGTTAGCGGGAGGGCCACCGGGGAGCTGTTTTTT. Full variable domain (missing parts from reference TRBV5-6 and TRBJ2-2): DAGVTQSPTHLIKTRGQQVTLRCSPKSGHDTVSWYQQALGQGPQFIFQYYEEEERQRGNFPDRFSGHQFPNYSSELNVNALLLGDSALYLCASSLVSGRATGELFFGEGSRLTVL.

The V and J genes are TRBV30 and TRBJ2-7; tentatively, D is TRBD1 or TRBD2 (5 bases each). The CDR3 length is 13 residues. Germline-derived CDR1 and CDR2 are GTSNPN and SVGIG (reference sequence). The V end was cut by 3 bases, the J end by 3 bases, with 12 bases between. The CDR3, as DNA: TGTGCCTGGAGGGGGCCGGGGCGCTACGAGCAGTACTTC. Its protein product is CAWRGPGRYEQYF. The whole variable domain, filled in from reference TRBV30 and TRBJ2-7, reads SQTIHQWPATLVQPVGSPLSLECTVEGTSNPNLYWYRQAAGRGLQLLFYSVGIGQISSEVPQNLSASRPQDRQFILSSKKLLLSDSGFYLCAWRGPGRYEQYFGPGTRLTVT.

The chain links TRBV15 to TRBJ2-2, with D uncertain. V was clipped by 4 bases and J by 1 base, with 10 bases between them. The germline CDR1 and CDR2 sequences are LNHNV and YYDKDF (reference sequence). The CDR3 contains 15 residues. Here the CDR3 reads CATSTQALNTGELFF. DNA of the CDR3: TGTGCCACCAGCACTCAGGCCCTGAACACCGGGGAGCTGTTTTTT. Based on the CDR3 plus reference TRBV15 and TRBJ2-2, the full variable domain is DAMVIQNPRYQVTQFGKPVTLSCSQTLNHNVMYWYQQKSSQAPKLLFHYYDKDFNNEADTPDNFQSRRPNTSFCFLDIRSPGLGDTAMYLCATSTQALNTGELFFGEGSRLTVL.

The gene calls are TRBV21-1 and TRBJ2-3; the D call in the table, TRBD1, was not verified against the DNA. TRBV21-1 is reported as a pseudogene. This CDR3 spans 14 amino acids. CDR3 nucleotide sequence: TGTGCCAGCAGCAAAGACATTAGCACAGATACGCAGTATTTT. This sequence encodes CASSKDISTDTQYF.

CDR3 DNA: TGTGCCAGCAGGACCGACAGGGGGGTATCAGATACGCAGTATTTT. Translation: CASRTDRGVSDTQYF. The chain joins TRBV28 to TRBJ2-3; 9 bases are shared with TRBD1. CDR3 size: 15 residues. With 6 bases clipped from V and 4 bases from J, the junction kept 8 bases outside the gene matches. Germline values: CDR1 MDHEN, CDR2 SYDVKM.

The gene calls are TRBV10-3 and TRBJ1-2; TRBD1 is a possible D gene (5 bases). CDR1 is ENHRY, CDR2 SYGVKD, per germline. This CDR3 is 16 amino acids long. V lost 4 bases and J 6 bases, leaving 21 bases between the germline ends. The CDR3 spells CAISADGATSEHGYTF. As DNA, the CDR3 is TGTGCCATCAGTGCAGACGGGGCCACCTCTGAGCATGGCTACACCTTC.

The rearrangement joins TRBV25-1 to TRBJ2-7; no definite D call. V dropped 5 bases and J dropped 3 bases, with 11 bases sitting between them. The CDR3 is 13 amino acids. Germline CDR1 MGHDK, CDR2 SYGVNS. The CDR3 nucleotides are TGTGCCAGCAGTATTCAGAGATTCTACGAGCAGTACTTC. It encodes CASSIQRFYEQYF.

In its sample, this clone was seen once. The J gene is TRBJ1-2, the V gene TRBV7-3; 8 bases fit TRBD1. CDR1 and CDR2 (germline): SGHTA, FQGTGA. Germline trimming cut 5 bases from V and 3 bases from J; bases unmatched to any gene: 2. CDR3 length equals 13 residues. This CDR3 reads CASSATGDYGYTF. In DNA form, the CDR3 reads TGTGCCAGCAGCGCGACAGGGGACTATGGCTACACCTTC.

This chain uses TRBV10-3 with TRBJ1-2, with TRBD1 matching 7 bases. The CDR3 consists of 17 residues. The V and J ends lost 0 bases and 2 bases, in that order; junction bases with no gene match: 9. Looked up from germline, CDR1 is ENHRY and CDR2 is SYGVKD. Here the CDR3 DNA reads TGTGCCATCAGTGAGTCGATAGTTACAGGGGCGAACTATGGCTACACCTTC. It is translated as CAISESIVTGANYGYTF.

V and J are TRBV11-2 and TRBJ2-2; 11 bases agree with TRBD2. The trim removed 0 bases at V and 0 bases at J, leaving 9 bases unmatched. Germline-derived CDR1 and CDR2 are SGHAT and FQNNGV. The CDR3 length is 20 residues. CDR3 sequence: CASSLEPRLAGGPNTGELFF. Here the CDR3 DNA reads TGTGCCAGCAGCTTAGAACCTAGGCTAGCGGGAGGCCCGAACACCGGGGAGCTGTTTTTT.

DNA of the CDR3: TGTGCCATCAGCGGCCGTGGGGGACAATACGAGCAGTACTTC. Protein sequence: CAISGRGGQYEQYF. The chain is built from TRBV10-3 and TRBJ2-7; maybe TRBD1 (6 bases). This CDR3 is 14 amino acids long. Trimming removed 6 bases at V and 4 bases at J, with 16 bases between. Germline V gives CDR1 ENHRY, CDR2 SYGVKD.

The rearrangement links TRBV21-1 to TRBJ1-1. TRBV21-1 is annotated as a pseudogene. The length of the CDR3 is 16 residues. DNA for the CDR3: TGTGCCAGCAGCAAAGGGCGGGGATGCGGGAACACTGAAGCTTTCTTT. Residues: CASSKGRGCGNTEAFF.